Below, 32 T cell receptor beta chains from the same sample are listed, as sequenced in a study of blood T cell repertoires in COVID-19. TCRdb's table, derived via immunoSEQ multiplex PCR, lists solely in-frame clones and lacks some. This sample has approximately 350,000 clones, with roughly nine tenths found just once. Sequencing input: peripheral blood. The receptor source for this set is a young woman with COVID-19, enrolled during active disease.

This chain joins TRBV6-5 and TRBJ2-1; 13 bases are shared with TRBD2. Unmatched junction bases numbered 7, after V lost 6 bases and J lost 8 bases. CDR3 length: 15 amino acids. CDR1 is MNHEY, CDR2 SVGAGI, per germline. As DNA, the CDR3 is TGTGCCAGCAGATACGGACTAGCGGGGGCCTATGAGCAGTTCTTC. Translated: CASRYGLAGAYEQFF.

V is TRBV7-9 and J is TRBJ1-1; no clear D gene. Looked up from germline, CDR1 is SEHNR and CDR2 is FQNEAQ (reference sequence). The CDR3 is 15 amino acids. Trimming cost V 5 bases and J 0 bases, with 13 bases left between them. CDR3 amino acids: CASSGWTGVNTEAFF. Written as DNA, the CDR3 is TGTGCCAGCAGCGGATGGACGGGAGTGAACACTGAAGCTTTCTTT.

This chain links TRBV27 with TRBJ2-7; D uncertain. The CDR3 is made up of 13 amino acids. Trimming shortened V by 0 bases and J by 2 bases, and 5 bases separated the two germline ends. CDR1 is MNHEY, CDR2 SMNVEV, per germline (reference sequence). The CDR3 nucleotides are TGTGCCAGCAGTTTATCGCCGGCCTACGAGCAGTACTTC. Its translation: CASSLSPAYEQYF.

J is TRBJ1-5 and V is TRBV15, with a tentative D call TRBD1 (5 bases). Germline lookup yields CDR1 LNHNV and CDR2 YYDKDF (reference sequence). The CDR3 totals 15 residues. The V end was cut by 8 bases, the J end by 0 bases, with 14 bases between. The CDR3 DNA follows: TGTGCCACCGCGGGACGGGCTAATAGCAATCAGCCCCAGCATTTT. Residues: CATAGRANSNQPQHF. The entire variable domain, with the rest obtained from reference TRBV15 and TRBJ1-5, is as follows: DAMVIQNPRYQVTQFGKPVTLSCSQTLNHNVMYWYQQKSSQAPKLLFHYYDKDFNNEADTPDNFQSRRPNTSFCFLDIRSPGLGDTAMYLCATAGRANSNQPQHFGDGTRLSIL.

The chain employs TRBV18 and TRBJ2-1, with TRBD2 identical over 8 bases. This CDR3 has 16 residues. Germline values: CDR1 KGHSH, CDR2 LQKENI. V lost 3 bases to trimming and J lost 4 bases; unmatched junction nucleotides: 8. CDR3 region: CASSPGLAGAYNEQFF. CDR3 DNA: TGTGCCAGCTCACCCGGACTAGCAGGGGCTTACAATGAGCAGTTCTTC.

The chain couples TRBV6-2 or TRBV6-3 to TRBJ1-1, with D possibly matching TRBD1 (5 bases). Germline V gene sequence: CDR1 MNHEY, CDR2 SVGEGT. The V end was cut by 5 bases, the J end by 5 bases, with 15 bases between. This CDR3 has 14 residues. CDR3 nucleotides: TGTGCCAGCAGTGCGCAGGGTGAAGGGACTGAAGCTTTCTTT. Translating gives CASSAQGEGTEAFF.

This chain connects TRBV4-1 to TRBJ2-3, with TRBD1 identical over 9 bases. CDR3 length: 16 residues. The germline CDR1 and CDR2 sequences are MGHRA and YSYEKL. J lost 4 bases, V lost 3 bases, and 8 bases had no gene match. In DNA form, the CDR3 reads TGCGCCAGCAGCCACCCGGGACAGGGAGGCGCAGATACGCAGTATTTT. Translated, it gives CASSHPGQGGADTQYF.

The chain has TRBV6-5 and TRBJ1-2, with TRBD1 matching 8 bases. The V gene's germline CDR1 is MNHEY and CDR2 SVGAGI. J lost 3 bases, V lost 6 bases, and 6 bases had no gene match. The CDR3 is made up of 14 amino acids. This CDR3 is CASRSTGAYYGYTF. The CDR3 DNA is TGTGCCAGCAGATCGACAGGGGCGTACTATGGCTACACCTTC.

The CDR3 sequence is CASNPSSRVRVKLFF. The CDR3 DNA sequence: TGTGCCAGCAATCCCTCTTCGAGGGTTAGGGTAAAACTGTTTTTT. The V and J genes are TRBV28 and TRBJ1-4; D not certain. Trimming stripped 7 bases from V and 10 bases from J, with 22 bases between. Germline V gene lookup returns CDR1 MDHEN and CDR2 SYDVKM. CDR3 length: 15 amino acids.

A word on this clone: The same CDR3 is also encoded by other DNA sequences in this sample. CDR3: CASSRGGSGNTIYF. CDR3 coding DNA: TGTGCCAGCAGTAGAGGGGGCTCTGGAAACACCATATATTTT. The chain links TRBV6-5 to TRBJ1-3, with D tentatively TRBD1 (6 bases). Germline assignment: CDR1 MNHEY and CDR2 SVGAGI. Trimming cost V 5 bases and J 0 bases, with 8 bases left between them. This CDR3 comprises 14 residues.

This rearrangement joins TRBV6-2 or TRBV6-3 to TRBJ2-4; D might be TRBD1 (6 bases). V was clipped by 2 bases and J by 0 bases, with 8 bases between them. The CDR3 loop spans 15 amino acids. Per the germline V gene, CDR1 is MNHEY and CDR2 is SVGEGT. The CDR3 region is CASSYRGQAKNIQYF. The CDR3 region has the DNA TGTGCCAGCAGTTACAGGGGACAAGCCAAAAACATTCAGTACTTC.

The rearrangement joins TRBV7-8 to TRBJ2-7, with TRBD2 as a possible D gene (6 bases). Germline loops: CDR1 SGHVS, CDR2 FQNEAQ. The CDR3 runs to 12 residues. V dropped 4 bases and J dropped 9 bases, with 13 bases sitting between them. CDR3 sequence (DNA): TGTGCCAGCAGCTCGGGGGTCTCGGGGCAGTACGTC. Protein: CASSSGVSGQYV.

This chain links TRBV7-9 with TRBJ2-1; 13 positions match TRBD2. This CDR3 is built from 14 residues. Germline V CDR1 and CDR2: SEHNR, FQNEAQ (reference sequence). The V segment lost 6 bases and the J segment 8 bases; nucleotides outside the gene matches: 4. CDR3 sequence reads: CASSGTSGEDEQFF. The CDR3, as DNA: TGTGCCAGCAGTGGGACTAGCGGGGAGGATGAGCAGTTCTTC.

The CDR3 spells CASRGPVDTQYF. CDR3 coding DNA: TGTGCCAGCCGAGGCCCTGTAGATACGCAGTATTTT. The chain combines TRBV6-6 with TRBJ2-3; D gene unclear. The ends were cut back, 8 bases at V and 5 bases at J, with 11 bases in the middle. Germline V lookup: CDR1 MNHNY, CDR2 SVGAGI (reference sequence). CDR3 size: 12 residues.

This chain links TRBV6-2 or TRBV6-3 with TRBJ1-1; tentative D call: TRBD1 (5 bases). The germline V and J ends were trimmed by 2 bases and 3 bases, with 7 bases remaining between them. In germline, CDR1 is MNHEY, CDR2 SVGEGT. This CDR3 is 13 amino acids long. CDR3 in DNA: TGTGCCAGCAGTTACCTAGGGGACACTGAAGCTTTCTTT. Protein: CASSYLGDTEAFF.

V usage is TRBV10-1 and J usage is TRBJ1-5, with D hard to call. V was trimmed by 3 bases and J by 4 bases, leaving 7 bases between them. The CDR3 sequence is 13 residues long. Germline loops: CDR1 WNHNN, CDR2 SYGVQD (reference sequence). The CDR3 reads CASSEGGNQPQHF. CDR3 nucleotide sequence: TGCGCCAGCAGTGAAGGCGGGAATCAGCCCCAGCATTTT.

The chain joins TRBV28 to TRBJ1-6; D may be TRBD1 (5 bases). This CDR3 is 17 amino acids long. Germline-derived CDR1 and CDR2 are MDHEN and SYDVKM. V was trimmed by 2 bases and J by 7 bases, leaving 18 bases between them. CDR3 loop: CASSLETGGWTNSPLHF. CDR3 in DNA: TGTGCCAGCAGTTTAGAAACGGGGGGATGGACCAATTCACCCCTCCACTTT.

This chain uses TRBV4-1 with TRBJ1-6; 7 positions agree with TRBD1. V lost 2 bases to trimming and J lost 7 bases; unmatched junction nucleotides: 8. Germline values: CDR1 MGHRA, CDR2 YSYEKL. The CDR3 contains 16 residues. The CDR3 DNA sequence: TGCGCCAGCAGCCAACCGGAGACAGGGCGAAATTCACCCCTCCACTTT. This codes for CASSQPETGRNSPLHF.

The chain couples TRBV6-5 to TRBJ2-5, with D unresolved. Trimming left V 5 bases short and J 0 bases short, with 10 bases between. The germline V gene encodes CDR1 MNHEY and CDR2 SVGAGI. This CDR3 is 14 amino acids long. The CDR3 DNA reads TGTGCCAGCAGTCCACGAGACAACCAAGAGACCCAGTACTTC. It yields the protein CASSPRDNQETQYF.

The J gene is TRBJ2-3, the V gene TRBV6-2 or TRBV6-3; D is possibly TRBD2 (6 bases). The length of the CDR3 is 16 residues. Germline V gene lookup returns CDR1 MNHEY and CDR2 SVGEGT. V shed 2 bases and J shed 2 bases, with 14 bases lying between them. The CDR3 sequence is CASSYPGGAATDTQYF. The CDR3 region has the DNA TGTGCCAGCAGTTACCCCGGCGGGGCCGCCACAGATACGCAGTATTTT.

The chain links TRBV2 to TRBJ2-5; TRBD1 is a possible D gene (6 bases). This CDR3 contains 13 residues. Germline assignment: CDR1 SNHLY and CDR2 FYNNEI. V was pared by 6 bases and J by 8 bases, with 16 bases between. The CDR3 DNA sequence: TGTGCCAGCAGCGAATTACAACAGGGAACCCAGTACTTC. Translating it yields CASSELQQGTQYF.

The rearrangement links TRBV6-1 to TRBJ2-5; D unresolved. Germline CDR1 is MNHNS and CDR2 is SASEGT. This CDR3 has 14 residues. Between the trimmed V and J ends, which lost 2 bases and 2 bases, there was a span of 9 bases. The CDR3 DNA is TGTGCCAGCAGTGAATCCTCGCGGCAAGAGACCCAGTACTTC. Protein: CASSESSRQETQYF.

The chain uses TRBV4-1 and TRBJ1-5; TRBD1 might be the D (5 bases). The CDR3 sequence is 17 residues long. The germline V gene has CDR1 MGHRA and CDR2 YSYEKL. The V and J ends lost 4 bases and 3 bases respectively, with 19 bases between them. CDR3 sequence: CASSRQGPVSFNQPQHF. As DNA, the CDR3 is TGCGCCAGCAGCCGCCAGGGCCCAGTTTCCTTCAATCAGCCCCAGCATTTT.

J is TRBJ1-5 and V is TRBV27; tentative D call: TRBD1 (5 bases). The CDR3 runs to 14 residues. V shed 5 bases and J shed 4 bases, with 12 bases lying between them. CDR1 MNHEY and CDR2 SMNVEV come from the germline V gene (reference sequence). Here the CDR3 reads CASSLQGENQPQHF. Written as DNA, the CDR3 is TGTGCCAGCAGTCTCCAGGGTGAGAATCAGCCCCAGCATTTT.

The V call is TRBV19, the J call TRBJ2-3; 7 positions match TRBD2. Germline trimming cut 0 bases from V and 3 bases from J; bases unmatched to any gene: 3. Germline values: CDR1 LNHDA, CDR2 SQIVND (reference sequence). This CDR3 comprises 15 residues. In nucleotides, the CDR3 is TGTGCCAGTAGTATAGATCGGGGGGTAACAGATACGCAGTATTTT. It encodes CASSIDRGVTDTQYF.

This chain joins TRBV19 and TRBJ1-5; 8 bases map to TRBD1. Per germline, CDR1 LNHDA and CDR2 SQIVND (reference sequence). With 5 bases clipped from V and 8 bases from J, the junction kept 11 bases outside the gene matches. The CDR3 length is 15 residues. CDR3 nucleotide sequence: TGTGCCAGTAGTCGCTCCGGGACAGGTGCGGAGCCCCAGCATTTT. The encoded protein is CASSRSGTGAEPQHF.

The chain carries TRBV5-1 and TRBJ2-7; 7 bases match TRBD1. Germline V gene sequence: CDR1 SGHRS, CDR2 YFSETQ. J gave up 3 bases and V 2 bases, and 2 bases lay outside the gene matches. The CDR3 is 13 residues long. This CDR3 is CASSLRGRYEQYF. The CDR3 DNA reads TGCGCCAGCAGCTTAAGGGGGCGCTACGAGCAGTACTTC.

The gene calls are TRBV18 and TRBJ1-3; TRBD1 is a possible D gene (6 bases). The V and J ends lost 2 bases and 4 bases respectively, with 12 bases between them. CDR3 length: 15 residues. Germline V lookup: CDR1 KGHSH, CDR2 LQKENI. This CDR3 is CASSPSAGVGNTIYF. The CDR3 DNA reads TGTGCCAGCTCACCATCGGCAGGGGTCGGAAACACCATATATTTT. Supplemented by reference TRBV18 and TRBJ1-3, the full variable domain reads NAGVMQNPRHLVRRRGQEARLRCSPMKGHSHVYWYRQLPEEGLKFMVYLQKENIIDESGMPKERFSAEFPKEGPSILRIQQVVRGDSAAYFCASSPSAGVGNTIYFGEGSWLTVV.

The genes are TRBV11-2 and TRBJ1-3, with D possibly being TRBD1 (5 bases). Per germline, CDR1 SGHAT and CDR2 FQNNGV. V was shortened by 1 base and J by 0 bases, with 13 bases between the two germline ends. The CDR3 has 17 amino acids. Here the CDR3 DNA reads TGTGCCAGCAGCTTAGTTAGGGGCAGGACCTCTGGAAACACCATATATTTT. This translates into CASSLVRGRTSGNTIYF.

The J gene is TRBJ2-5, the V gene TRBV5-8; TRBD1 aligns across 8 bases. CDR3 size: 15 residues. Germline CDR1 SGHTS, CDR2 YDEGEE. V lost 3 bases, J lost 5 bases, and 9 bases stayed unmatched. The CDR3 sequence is CASSWMDRALETQYF. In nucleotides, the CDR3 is TGTGCCAGCAGCTGGATGGACAGGGCTTTGGAGACCCAGTACTTC.

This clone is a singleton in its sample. The CDR3 region is CSVGQVGFPGADTQYF. In DNA, the CDR3 is TGCAGCGTCGGACAGGTCGGCTTCCCGGGGGCTGATACGCAGTATTTT. The chain combines TRBV29-1 with TRBJ2-3; tentatively, D is TRBD1 (7 bases). The germline V gene has CDR1 SQVTM and CDR2 ANQGSEA. V was pared by 6 bases and J by 6 bases, with 25 bases between. The CDR3 runs to 16 residues.

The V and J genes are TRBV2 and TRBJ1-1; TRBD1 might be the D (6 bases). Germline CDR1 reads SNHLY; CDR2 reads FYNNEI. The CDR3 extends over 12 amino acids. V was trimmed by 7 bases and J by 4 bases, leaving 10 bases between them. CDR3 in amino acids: CASNRVSTEAFF. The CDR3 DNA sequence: TGTGCCAGCAACAGGGTCAGCACTGAAGCTTTCTTT.